Described below is a single T cell receptor (beta chain) sequence and its context. The antigen is not known. This sample stems from a study of T cell responses to AZD1222 COVID-19 vaccine. Across the study: Some second doses came at about 4 weeks and others at about 12 weeks; these were pooled. Findings and caveats of the study: Just a handful of AZD1222 recipients were seropositive at baseline.

CDR3 length: 11 amino acids. The germline gives CDR1 MRHNA, CDR2 SNTAGT. V was trimmed by 4 bases and J by 7 bases, leaving 7 bases between them. The data were produced by immunoSEQ multiplex PCR, yet TCRdb's version contains in-frame clones alone and is incomplete. The sample comprises 100,000 to 150,000 clones, 89% of which are singletons, and roughly 1.5% rests with the top ten. The chain uses TRBV6-4 and TRBJ1-1, with D perhaps matching TRBD1 (5 bases). The input for sequencing was peripheral blood, taken on day 0 of AZD1222 vaccination. The receptor was isolated from an adult in good health. CDR3 amino acids: CASSGQGEAFF. The CDR3 DNA sequence: TGTGCCAGCAGTGGTCAGGGTGAAGCTTTCTTT.